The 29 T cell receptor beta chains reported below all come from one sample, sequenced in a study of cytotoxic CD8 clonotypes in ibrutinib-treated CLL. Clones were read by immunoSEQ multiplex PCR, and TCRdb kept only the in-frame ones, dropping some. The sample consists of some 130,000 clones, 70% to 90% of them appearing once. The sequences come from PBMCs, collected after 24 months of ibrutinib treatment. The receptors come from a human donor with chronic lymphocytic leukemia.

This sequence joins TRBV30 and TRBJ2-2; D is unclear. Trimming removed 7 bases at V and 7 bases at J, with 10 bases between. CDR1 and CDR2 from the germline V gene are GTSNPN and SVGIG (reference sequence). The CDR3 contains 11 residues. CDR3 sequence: CAYSMDGELFF. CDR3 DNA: TGTGCCTACTCGATGGACGGGGAGCTGTTTTTT.

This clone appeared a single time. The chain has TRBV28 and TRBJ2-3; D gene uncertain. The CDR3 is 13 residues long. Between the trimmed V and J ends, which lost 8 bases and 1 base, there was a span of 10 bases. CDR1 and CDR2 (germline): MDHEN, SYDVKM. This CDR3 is CASYLPGTDTQYF. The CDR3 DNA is TGTGCCAGCTACCTCCCGGGCACAGATACGCAGTATTTT. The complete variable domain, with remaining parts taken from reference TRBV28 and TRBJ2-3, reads DVKVTQSSRYLVKRTGEKVFLECVQDMDHENMFWYRQDPGLGLRLIYFSYDVKMKEKGDIPEGYSVSREKKERFSLILESASTNQTSMYLCASYLPGTDTQYFGPGTRLTVL.

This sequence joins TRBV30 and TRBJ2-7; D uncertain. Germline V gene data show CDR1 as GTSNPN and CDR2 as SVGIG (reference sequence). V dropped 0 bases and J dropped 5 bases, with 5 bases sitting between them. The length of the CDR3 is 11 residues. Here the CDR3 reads CAWSVKNEQYF. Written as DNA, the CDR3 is TGTGCCTGGAGTGTAAAAAACGAGCAGTACTTC.

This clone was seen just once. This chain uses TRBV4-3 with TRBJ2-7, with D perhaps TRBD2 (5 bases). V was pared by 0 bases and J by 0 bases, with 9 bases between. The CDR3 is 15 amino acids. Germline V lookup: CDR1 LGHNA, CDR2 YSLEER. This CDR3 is CASSQDLGSSYEQYF. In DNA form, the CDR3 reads TGCGCCAGCAGCCAAGACTTAGGGAGCTCCTACGAGCAGTACTTC.

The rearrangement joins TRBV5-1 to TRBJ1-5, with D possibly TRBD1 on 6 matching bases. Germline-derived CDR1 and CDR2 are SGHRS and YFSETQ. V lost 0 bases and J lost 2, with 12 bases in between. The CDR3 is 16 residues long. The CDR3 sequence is CASSLEGGRGNQPQHF. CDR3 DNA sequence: TGCGCCAGCAGCTTGGAGGGGGGTAGGGGCAATCAGCCCCAGCATTTT.

DNA for the CDR3: TGTGCCAGTTCCAAAGAACAGGGCGCAGTTTACGAGCAGTACTTC. Residues: CASSKEQGAVYEQYF. This chain connects TRBV19 to TRBJ2-7; tentative D call: TRBD1 (6 bases). The germline CDR1 and CDR2 sequences are LNHDA and SQIVND (reference sequence). V was pared by 8 bases and J by 4 bases, with 21 bases between. The CDR3 is made up of 15 amino acids.

CDR3 sequence (DNA): TGTGCCAGCAGTGAAACAGGGGTCTCCTACGAGCAGTACTTC. The encoded protein is CASSETGVSYEQYF. The V gene is TRBV28, the J gene TRBJ2-7; 7 bases agree with TRBD1. Trimming cost V 5 bases and J 0 bases; bases outside gene matches: 4. The CDR3 extends over 14 amino acids. Germline values: CDR1 MDHEN, CDR2 SYDVKM.

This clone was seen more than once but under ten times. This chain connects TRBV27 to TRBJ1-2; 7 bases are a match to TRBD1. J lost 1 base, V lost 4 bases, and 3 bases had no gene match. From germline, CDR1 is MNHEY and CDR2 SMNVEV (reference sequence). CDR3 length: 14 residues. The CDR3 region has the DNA TGTGCCAGCAGTTACAGGGGAGTTAACTATGGCTACACCTTC. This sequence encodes CASSYRGVNYGYTF.

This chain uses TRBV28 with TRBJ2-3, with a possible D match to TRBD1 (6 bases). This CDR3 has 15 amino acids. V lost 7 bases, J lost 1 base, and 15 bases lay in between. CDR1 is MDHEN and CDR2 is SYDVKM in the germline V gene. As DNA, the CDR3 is TGTGCCAGCACCGGGACACCAGCTGGCACAGATACGCAGTATTTT. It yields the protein CASTGTPAGTDTQYF.

The CDR3 protein is CASSWGQGARSGANVLTF. CDR3 coding DNA: TGCGCCAGCAGCTGGGGACAGGGGGCGCGGTCTGGGGCCAACGTCCTGACTTTC. The gene calls are TRBV5-1 and TRBJ2-6, with 12 bases that match TRBD1. Germline V gene data show CDR1 as SGHRS and CDR2 as YFSETQ. V lost 3 bases and J lost 1; bases outside the gene matches: 5. The CDR3 sequence is 18 residues long.

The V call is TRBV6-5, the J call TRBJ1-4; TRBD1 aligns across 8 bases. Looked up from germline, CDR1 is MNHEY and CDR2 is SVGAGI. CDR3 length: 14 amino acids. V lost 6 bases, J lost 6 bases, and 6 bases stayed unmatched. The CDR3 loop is CASRAGGADEKLFF. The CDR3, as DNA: TGTGCCAGCAGGGCAGGGGGCGCAGATGAAAAACTGTTTTTT.

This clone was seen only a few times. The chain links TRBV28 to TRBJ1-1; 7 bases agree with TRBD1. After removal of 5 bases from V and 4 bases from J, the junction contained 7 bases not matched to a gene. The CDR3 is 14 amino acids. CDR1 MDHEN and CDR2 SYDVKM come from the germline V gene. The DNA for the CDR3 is TGTGCCAGCAGTGCCCAGGGGGAGAGCACTGAAGCTTTCTTT. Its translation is CASSAQGESTEAFF.

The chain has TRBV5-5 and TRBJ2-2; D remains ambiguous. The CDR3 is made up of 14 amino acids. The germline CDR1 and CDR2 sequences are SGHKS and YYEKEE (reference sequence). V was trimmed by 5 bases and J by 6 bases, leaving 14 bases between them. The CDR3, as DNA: TGTGCCAGCAGTATGGGGATGGTGGCCGGGGAGCTGTTTTTT. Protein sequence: CASSMGMVAGELFF. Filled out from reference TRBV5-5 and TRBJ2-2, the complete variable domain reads DAGVTQSPTHLIKTRGQQVTLRCSPISGHKSVSWYQQVLGQGPQFIFQYYEKEERGRGNFPDRFSARQFPNYSSELNVNALLLGDSALYLCASSMGMVAGELFFGEGSRLTVL.

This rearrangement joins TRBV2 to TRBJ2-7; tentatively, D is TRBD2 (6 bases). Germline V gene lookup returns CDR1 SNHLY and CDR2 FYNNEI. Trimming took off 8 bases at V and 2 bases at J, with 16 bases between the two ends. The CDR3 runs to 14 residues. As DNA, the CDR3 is TGTGCCAGCCGATTAGCGGAAATCGCCTACGAGCAGTACTTC. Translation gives CASRLAEIAYEQYF.

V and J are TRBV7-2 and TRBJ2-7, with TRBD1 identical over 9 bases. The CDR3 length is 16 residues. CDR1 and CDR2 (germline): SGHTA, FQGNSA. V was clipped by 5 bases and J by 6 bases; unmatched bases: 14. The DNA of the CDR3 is TGTGCCAGCAGCAGACAGGGACAGGGAAGTAAAACCGAGCAGTACTTC. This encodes CASSRQGQGSKTEQYF.

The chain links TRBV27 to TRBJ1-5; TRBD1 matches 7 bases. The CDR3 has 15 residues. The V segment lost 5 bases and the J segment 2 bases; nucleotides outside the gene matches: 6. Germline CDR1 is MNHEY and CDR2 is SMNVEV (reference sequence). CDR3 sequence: CASSPPGQGNQPQHF. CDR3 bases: TGTGCCAGCAGTCCACCCGGACAGGGCAATCAGCCCCAGCATTTT.

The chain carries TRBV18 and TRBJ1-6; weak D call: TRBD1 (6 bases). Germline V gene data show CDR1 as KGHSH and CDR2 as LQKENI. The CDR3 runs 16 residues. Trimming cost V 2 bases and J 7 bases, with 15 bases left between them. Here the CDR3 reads CASSPRSAGDNSPLHF. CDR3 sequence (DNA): TGTGCCAGCTCACCAAGGTCTGCAGGGGACAATTCACCCCTCCACTTT.

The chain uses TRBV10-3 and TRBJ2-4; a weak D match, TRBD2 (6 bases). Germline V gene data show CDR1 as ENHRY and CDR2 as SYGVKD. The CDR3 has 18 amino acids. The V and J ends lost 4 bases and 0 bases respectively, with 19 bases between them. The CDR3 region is CAISGGTTGAVAKNIQYF. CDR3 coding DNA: TGTGCCATCAGTGGGGGGACCACGGGAGCGGTAGCCAAAAACATTCAGTACTTC.

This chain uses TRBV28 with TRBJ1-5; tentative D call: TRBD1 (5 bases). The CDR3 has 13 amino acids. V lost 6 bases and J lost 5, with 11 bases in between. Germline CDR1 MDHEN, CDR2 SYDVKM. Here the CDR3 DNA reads TGTGCCAGCAGAAGGGGAGAGGATCAGCCCCAGCATTTT. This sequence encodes CASRRGEDQPQHF.

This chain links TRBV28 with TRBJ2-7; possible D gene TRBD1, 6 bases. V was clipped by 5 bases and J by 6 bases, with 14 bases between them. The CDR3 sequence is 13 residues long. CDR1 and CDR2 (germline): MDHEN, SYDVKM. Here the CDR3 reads CASSLDSYGEQYF. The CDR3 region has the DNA TGTGCCAGCAGTCTGGACAGTTACGGCGAGCAGTACTTC. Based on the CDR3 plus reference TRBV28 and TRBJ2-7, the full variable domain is DVKVTQSSRYLVKRTGEKVFLECVQDMDHENMFWYRQDPGLGLRLIYFSYDVKMKEKGDIPEGYSVSREKKERFSLILESASTNQTSMYLCASSLDSYGEQYFGPGTRLTVT.

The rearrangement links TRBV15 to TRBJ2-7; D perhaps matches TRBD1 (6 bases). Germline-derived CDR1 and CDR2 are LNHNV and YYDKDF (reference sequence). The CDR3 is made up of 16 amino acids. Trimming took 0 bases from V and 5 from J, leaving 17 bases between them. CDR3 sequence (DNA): TGTGCCACCAGCAGAGATACCCACAGGGCTTCTAACGAGCAGTACTTC. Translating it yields CATSRDTHRASNEQYF. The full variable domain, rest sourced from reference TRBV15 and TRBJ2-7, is DAMVIQNPRYQVTQFGKPVTLSCSQTLNHNVMYWYQQKSSQAPKLLFHYYDKDFNNEADTPDNFQSRRPNTSFCFLDIRSPGLGDTAMYLCATSRDTHRASNEQYFGPGTRLTVT.

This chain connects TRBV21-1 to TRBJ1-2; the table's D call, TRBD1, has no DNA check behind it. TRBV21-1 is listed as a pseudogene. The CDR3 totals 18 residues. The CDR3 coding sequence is TGTGCCAGCAGCAGTAAACAGGTTACCGATCCAGCTAACTATGGCTACACCTTC. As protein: CASSSKQVTDPANYGYTF.

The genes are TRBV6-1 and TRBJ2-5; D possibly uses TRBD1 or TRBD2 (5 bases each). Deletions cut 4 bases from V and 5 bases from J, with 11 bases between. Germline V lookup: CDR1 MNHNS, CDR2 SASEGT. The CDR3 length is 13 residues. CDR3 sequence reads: CASSGGTWETQYF. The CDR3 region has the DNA TGTGCCAGCAGTGGGGGGACGTGGGAGACCCAGTACTTC.

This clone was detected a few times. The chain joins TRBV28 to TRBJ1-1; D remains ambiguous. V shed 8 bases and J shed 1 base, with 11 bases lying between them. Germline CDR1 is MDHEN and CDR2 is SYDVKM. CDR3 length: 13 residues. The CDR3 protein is CASWVGSNTEAFF. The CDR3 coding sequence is TGTGCCAGCTGGGTGGGGTCGAACACTGAAGCTTTCTTT.

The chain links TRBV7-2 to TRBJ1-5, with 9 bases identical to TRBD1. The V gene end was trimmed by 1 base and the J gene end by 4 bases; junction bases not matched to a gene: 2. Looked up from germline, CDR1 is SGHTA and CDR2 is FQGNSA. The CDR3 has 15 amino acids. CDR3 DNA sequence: TGTGCCAGCAGCTTAGACAGGGGGCAGAATCAGCCCCAGCATTTT. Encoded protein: CASSLDRGQNQPQHF.

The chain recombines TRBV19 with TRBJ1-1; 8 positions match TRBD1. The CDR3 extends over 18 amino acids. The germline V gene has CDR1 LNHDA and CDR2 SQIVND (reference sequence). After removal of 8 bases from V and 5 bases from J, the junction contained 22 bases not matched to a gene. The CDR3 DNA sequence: TGTGCCAGTCAGGCCGGGACAGGTTTTGGGGGGTCGGGGACTGAAGCTTTCTTT. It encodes CASQAGTGFGGSGTEAFF.

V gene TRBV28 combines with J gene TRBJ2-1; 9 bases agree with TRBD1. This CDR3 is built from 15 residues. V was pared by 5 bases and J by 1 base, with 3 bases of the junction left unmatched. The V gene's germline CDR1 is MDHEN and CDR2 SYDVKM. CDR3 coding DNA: TGTGCCAGCAGTAAGACAGGGGGTTCCTACAATGAGCAGTTCTTC. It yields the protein CASSKTGGSYNEQFF.

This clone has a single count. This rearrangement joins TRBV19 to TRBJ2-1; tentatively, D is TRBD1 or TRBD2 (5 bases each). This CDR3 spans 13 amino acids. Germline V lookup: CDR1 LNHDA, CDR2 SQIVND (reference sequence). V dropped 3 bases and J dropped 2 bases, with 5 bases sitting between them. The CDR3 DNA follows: TGTGCCAGTAGTATGGGGGCCTACAATGAGCAGTTCTTC. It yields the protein CASSMGAYNEQFF.

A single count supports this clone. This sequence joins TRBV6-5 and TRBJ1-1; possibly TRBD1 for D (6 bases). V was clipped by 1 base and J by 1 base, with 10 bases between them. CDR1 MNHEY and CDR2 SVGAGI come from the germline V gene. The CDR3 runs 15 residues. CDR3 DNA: TGTGCCAGCAGTTACTGGGGGCGCGGGAACACTGAAGCTTTCTTT. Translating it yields CASSYWGRGNTEAFF.